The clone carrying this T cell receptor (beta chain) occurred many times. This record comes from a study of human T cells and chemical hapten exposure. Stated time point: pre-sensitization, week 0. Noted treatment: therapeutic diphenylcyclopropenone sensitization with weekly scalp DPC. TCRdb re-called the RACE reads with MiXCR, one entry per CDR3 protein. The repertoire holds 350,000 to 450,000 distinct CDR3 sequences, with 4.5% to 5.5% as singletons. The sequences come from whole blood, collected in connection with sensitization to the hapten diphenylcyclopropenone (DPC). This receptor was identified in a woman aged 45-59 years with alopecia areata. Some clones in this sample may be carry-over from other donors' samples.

For the CDR3, the DNA is TGCAGCGTTTCACTAGCGGGAGGGCCTGGGGCCAACGTCCTGACTTTC. Amino acid sequence: CSVSLAGGPGANVLTF. The chain uses TRBV29-1 and TRBJ2-6; 13 nucleotides agree with TRBD2. The CDR3 sequence is 16 residues long. J lost 2 bases, V lost 5 bases, and 3 bases had no gene match. Germline values: CDR1 SQVTM, CDR2 ANQGSEA.